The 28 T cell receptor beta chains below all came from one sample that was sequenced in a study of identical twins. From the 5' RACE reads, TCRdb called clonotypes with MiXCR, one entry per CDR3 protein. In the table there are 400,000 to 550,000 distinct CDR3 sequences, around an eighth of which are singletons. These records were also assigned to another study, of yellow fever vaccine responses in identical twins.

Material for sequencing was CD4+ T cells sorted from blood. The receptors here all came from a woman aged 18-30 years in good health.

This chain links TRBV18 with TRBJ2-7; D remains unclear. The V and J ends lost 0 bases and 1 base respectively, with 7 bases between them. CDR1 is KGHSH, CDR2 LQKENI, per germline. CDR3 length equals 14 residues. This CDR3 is CASSPPSRSYEQYF. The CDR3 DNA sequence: TGTGCCAGCTCACCACCTAGCAGGTCCTACGAGCAGTACTTC. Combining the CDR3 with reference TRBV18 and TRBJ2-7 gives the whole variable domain NAGVMQNPRHLVRRRGQEARLRCSPMKGHSHVYWYRQLPEEGLKFMVYLQKENIIDESGMPKERFSAEFPKEGPSILRIQQVVRGDSAAYFCASSPPSRSYEQYFGPGTRLTVT.

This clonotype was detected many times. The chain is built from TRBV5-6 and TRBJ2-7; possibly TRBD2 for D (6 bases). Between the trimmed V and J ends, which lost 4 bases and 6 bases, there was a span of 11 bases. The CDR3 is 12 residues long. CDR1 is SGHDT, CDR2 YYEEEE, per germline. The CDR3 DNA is TGTGCCAGCAGCATTAGCGGTCGCGAGCAGTACTTC. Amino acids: CASSISGREQYF.

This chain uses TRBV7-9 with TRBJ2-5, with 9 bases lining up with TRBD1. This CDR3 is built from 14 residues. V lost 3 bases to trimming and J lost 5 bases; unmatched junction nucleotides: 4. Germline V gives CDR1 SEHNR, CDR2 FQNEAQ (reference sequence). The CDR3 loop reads CASSFGQGFETQYF. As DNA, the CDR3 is TGTGCCAGCAGCTTTGGACAGGGGTTCGAGACCCAGTACTTC.

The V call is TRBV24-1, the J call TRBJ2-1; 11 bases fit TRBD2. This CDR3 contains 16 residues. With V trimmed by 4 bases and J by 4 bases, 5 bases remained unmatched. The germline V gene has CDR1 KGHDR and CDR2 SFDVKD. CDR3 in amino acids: CATSDPSGGPYNEQFF. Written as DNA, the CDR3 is TGTGCCACCAGTGACCCTAGCGGGGGGCCGTACAATGAGCAGTTCTTC.

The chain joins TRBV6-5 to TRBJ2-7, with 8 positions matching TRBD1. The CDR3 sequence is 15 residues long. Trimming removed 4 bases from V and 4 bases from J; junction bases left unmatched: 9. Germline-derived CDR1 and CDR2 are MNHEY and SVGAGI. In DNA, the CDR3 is TGTGCCAGCAGTTCCCTGTCGGGACAGGTTTACGAGCAGTACTTC. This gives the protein CASSSLSGQVYEQYF.

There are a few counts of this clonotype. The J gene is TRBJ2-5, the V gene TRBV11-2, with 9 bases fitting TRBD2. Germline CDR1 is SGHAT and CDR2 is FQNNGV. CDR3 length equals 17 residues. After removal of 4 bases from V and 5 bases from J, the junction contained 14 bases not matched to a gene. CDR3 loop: CASSSRRTSVQLETQYF. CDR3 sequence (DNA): TGTGCCAGCAGCTCCCGGAGGACTAGCGTGCAGTTGGAGACCCAGTACTTC.

CDR3 sequence (DNA): TGTGCCACCAGCAGAGGGACGACTAGGGGATCCTACGAGCAGTACTTC. Amino acids: CATSRGTTRGSYEQYF. This chain joins TRBV15 and TRBJ2-7, with TRBD2 as a possible D gene (6 bases). Germline lookup yields CDR1 LNHNV and CDR2 YYDKDF (reference sequence). Trimming removed 1 base from V and 1 base from J, with 14 bases in between. The CDR3 loop spans 16 amino acids.

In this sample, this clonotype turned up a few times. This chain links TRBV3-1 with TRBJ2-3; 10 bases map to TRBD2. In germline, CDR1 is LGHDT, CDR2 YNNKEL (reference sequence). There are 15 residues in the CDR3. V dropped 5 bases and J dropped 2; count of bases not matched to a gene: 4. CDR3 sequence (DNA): TGTGCCAGCAGCGCACTAGCGGGGAACACAGATACGCAGTATTTT. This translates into CASSALAGNTDTQYF.

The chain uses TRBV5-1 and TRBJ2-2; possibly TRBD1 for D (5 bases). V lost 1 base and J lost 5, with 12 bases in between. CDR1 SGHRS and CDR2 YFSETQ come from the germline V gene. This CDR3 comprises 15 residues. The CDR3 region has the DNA TGCGCCAGCAGCTTGAGTCCAGGGTCAACCGGGGAGCTGTTTTTT. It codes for CASSLSPGSTGELFF. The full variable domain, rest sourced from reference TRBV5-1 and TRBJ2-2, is KAGVTQTPRYLIKTRGQQVTLSCSPISGHRSVSWYQQTPGQGLQFLFEYFSETQRNKGNFPGRFSGRQFSNSRSEMNVSTLELGDSALYLCASSLSPGSTGELFFGEGSRLTVL.

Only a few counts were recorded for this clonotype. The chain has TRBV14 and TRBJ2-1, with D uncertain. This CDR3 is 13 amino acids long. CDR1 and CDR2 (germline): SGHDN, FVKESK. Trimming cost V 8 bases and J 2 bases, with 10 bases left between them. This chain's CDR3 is CASSTIAYNEQFF. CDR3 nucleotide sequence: TGTGCCAGCTCTACAATTGCCTACAATGAGCAGTTCTTC.

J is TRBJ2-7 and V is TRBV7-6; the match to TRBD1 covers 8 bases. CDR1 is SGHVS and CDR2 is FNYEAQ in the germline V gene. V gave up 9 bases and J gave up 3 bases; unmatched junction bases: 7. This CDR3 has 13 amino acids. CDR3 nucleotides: TGTGCCAGTCCACAGGGGGGAAACTACGAGCAGTACTTC. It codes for CASPQGGNYEQYF.

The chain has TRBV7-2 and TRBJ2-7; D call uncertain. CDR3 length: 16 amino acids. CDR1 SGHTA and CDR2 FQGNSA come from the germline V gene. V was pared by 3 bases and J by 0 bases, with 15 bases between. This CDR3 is CASSFRVLPSSYEQYF. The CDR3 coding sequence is TGTGCCAGCAGCTTCCGGGTCCTGCCATCCTCCTACGAGCAGTACTTC.

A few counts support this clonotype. The CDR3 is CASSMGVMNSPLHF. CDR3 nucleotides: TGTGCCAGTAGTATGGGGGTTATGAATTCACCCCTCCACTTT. The chain couples TRBV19 to TRBJ1-6; weak D call: TRBD1 (5 bases). Deletions cut 3 bases from V and 7 bases from J, with 10 bases between. The CDR3 totals 14 residues. Germline V gene data show CDR1 as LNHDA and CDR2 as SQIVND (reference sequence).

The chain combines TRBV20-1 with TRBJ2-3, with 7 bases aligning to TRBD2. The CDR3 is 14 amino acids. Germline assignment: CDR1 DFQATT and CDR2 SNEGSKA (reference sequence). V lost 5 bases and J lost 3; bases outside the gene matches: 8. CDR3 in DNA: TGCAGTGCTCCCACCGGCGGGGGTACAGATACGCAGTATTTT. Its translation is CSAPTGGGTDTQYF.

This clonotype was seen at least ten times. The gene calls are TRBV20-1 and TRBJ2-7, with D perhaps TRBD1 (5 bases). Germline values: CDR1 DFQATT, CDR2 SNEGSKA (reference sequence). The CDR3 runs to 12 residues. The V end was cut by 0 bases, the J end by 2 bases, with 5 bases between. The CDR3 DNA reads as TGCAGTGCTAGAGAACAGGCCTACGAGCAGTACTTC. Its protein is CSAREQAYEQYF.

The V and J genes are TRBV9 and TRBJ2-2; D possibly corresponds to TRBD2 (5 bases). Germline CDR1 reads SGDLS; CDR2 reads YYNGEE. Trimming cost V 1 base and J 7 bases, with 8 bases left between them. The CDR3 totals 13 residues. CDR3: CASSVSGDGELFF. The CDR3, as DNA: TGTGCCAGCAGCGTAAGCGGAGACGGGGAGCTGTTTTTT.

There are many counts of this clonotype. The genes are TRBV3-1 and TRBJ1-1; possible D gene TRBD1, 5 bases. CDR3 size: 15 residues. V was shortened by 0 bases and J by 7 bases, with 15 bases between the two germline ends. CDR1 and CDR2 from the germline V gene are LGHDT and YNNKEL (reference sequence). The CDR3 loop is CASSQESSGRSEAFF. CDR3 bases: TGTGCCAGCAGCCAAGAGTCATCAGGGAGGAGTGAAGCTTTCTTT.

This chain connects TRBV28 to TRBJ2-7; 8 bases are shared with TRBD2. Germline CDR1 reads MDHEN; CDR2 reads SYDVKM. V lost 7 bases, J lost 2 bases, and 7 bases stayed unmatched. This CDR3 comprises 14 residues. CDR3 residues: CASKDDSGTYEQYF. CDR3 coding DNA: TGTGCCAGCAAGGATGATAGCGGGACCTACGAGCAGTACTTC.

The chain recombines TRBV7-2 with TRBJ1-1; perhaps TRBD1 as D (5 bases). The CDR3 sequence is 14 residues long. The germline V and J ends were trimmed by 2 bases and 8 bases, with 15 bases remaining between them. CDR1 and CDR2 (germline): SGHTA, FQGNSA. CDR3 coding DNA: TGTGCCAGCAGCTTATTCCTCCAGACAGCGGAAGCTTTCTTT. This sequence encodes CASSLFLQTAEAFF.

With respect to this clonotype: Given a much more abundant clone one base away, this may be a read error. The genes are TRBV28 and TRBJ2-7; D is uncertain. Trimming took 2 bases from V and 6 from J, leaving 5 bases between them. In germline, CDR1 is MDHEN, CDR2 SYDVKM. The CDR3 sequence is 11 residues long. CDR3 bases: TGTGCCAGCAGTTTAATGGCCGAGCAGTACTTC. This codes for CASSLMAEQYF. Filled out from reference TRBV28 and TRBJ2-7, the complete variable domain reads DVKVTQSSRYLVKRTGEKVFLECVQDMDHENMFWYRQDPGLGLRLIYFSYDVKMKEKGDIPEGYSVSREKKERFSLILESASTNQTSMYLCASSLMAEQYFGPGTRLTVT.

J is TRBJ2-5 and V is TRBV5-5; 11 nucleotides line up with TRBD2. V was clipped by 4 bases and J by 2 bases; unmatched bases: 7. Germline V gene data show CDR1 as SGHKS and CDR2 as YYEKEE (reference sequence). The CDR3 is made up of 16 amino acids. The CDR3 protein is CASSTIAGGRQETQYF. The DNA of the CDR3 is TGTGCCAGCAGCACAATAGCGGGAGGGCGGCAAGAGACCCAGTACTTC.

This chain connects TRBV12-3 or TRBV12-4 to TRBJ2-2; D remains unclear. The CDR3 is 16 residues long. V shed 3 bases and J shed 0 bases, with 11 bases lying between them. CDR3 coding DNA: TGTGCCAGCAGTTTCCCTCGCCCGACGAACACCGGGGAGCTGTTTTTT. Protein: CASSFPRPTNTGELFF.

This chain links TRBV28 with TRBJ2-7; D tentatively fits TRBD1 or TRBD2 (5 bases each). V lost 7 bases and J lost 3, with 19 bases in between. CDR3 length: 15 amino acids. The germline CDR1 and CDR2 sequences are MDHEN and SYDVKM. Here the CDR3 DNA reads TGTGCCAGCAATGAGGTCCGGGACGGATACTACGAGCAGTACTTC. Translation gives CASNEVRDGYYEQYF.

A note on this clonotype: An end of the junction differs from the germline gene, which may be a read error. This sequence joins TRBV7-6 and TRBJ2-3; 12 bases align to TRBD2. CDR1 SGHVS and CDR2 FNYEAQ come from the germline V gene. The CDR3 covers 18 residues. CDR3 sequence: CVSSLGAGTSGFTDTQYF. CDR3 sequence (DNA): TGTGTCAGCAGCTTAGGGGCCGGGACTAGCGGGTTCACAGATACGCAGTATTTT.

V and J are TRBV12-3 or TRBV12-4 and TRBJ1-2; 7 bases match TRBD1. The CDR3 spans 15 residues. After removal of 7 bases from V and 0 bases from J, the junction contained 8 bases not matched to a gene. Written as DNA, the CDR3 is TGTGCCAGCAAGTACGGGACAGTCACTAACTATGGCTACACCTTC. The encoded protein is CASKYGTVTNYGYTF.

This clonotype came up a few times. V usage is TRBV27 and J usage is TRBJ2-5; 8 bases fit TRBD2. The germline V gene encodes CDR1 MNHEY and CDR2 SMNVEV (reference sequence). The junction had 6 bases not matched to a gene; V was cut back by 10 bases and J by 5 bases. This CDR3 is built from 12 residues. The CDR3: CATMTSAETQYF. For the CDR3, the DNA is TGTGCCACCATGACTAGCGCGGAGACCCAGTACTTC.

The CDR3, as DNA: TGTGCCAGTACATCACCGGGACTAGCGGGAGGCAATGAGCAGTTCTTC. It specifies CASTSPGLAGGNEQFF. The chain carries TRBV19 and TRBJ2-1; TRBD2 matches 15 bases. The germline CDR1 and CDR2 sequences are LNHDA and SQIVND (reference sequence). The CDR3 is 16 residues long. Trimming cost V 7 bases and J 6 bases; bases outside gene matches: 7.

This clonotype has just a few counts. The CDR3 DNA reads TGTGCCAGCAGCTGGGGACAGGGGACCTCTAGCACAGATACGCAGTATTTT. It encodes CASSWGQGTSSTDTQYF. V gene TRBV7-8 combines with J gene TRBJ2-3, with 10 positions matching TRBD1. V lost 4 bases and J lost 0; bases outside the gene matches: 7. Per the germline V gene, CDR1 is SGHVS and CDR2 is FQNEAQ. This CDR3 is 17 amino acids long.